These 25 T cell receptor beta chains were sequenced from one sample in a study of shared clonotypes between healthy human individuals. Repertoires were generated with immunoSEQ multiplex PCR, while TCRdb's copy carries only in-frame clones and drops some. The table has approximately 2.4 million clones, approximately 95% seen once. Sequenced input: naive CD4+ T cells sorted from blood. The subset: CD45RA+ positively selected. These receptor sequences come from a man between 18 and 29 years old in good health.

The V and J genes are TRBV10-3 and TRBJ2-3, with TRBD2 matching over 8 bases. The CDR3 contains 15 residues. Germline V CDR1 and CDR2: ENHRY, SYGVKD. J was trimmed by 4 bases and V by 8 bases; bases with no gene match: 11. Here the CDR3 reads CAIGTGGTVADTQYF. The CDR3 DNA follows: TGTGCCATCGGAACGGGGGGGACGGTAGCAGATACGCAGTATTTT.

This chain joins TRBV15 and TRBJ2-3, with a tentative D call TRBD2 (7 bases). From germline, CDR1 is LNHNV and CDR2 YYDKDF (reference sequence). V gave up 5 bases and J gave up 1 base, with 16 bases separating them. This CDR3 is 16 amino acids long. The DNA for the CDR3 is TGTGCCACCAGCCCCGTGGGGGGGGCCCGCACAGATACGCAGTATTTT. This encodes CATSPVGGARTDTQYF.

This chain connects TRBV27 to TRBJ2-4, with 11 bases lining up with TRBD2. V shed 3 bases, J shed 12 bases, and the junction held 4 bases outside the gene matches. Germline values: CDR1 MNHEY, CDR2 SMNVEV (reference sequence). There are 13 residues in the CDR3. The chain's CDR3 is CASSFTSGSTQYF. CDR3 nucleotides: TGTGCCAGCAGTTTTACTAGCGGGAGTACTCAGTACTTC.

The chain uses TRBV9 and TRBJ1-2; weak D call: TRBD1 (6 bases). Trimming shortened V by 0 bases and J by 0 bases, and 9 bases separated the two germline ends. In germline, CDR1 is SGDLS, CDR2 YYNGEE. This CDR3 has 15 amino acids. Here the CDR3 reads CASSVEEGANYGYTF. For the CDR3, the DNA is TGTGCCAGCAGCGTAGAGGAGGGGGCTAACTATGGCTACACCTTC.

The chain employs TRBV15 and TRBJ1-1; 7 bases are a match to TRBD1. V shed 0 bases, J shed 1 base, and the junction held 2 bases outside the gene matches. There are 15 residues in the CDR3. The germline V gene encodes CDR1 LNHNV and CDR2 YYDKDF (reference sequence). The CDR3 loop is CATSRETGQNTEAFF. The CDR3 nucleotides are TGTGCCACCAGCAGAGAGACAGGGCAGAACACTGAAGCTTTCTTT. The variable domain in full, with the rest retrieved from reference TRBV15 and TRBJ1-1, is DAMVIQNPRYQVTQFGKPVTLSCSQTLNHNVMYWYQQKSSQAPKLLFHYYDKDFNNEADTPDNFQSRRPNTSFCFLDIRSPGLGDTAMYLCATSRETGQNTEAFFGQGTRLTVV.

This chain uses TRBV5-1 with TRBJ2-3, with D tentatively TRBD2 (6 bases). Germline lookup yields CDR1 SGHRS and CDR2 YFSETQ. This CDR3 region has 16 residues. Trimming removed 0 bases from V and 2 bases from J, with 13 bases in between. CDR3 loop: CASSLGGLTVTDTQYF. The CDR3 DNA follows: TGCGCCAGCAGCTTGGGCGGACTAACGGTCACAGATACGCAGTATTTT.

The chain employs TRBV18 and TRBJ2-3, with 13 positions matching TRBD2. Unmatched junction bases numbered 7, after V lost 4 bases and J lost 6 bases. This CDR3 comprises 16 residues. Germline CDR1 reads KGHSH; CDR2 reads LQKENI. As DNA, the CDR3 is TGTGCCAGCTCACTTGGCCCGGGACTAGCGGGGGATACGCAGTATTTT. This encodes CASSLGPGLAGDTQYF.

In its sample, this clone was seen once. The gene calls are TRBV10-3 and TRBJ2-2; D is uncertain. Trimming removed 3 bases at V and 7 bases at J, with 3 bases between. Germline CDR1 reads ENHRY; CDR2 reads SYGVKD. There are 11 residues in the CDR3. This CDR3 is CAISDHGELFF. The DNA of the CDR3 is TGTGCCATCAGTGACCACGGGGAGCTGTTTTTT.

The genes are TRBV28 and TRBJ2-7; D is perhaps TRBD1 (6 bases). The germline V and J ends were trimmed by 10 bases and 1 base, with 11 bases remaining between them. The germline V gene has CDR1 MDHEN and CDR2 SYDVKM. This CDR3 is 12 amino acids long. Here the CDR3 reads CAIEDSSYEQYF. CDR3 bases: TGTGCCATCGAGGACAGTTCCTACGAGCAGTACTTC.

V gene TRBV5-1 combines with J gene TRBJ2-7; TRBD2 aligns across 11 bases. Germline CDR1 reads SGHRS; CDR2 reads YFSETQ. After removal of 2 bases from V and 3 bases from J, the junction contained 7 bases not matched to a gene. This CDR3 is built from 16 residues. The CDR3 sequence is CASSLRGGLADYEQYF. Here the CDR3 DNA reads TGCGCCAGCAGCTTACGAGGGGGACTAGCGGACTACGAGCAGTACTTC.

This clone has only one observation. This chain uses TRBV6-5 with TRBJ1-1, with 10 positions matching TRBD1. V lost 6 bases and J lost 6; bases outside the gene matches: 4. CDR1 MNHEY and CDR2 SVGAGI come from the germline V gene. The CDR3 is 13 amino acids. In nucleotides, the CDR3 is TGTGCCAGCAGCACTGGACAGGGGGCTGAAGCTTTCTTT. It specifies CASSTGQGAEAFF.

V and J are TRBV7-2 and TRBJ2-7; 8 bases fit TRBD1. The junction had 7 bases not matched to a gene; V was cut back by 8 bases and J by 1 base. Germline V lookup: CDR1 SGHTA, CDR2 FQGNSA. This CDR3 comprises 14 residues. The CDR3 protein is CASGLTGGSYEQYF. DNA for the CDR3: TGTGCCAGCGGATTAACAGGGGGTTCCTACGAGCAGTACTTC.

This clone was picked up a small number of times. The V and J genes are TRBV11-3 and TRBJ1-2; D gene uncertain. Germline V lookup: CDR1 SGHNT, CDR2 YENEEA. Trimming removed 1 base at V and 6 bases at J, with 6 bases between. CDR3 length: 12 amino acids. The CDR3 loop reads CASSLVGDGYTF. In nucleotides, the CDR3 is TGTGCCAGCAGCTTAGTCGGGGATGGCTACACCTTC.

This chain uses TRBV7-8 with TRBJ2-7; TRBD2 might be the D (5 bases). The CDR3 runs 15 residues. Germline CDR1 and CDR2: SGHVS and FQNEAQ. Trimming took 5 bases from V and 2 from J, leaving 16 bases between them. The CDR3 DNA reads TGTGCCAGCAGCCGGACCCTCGGAGGAACCTACGAGCAGTACTTC. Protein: CASSRTLGGTYEQYF.

The CDR3: CASRDRVSGSEKLFF. The CDR3 DNA is TGCGCCAGCCGGGACAGGGTTTCAGGGAGTGAAAAACTGTTTTTT. V is TRBV10-2 and J is TRBJ1-4, with TRBD1 matching 9 bases. Germline V gene sequence: CDR1 WSHSY, CDR2 SAAADI. J was trimmed by 7 bases and V by 8 bases; bases with no gene match: 11. This CDR3 contains 15 residues.

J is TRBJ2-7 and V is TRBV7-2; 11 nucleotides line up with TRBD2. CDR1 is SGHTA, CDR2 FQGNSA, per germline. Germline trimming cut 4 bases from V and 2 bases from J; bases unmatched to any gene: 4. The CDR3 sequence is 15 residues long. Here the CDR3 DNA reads TGTGCCAGCAGCTCACTAGCGGGGGTTCCCTACGAGCAGTACTTC. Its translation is CASSSLAGVPYEQYF. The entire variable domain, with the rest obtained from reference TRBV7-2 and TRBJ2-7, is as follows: GAGVSQSPSNKVTEKGKDVELRCDPISGHTALYWYRQSLGQGLEFLIYFQGNSAPDKSGLPSDRFSAERTGGSVSTLTIQRTQQEDSAVYLCASSSLAGVPYEQYFGPGTRLTVT.

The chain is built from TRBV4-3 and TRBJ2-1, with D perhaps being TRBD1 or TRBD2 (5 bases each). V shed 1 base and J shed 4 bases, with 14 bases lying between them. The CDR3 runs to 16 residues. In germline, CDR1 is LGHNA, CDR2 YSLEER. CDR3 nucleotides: TGCGCCAGCAGCCAAGCCCGGGACCCAAAATACAATGAGCAGTTCTTC. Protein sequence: CASSQARDPKYNEQFF.

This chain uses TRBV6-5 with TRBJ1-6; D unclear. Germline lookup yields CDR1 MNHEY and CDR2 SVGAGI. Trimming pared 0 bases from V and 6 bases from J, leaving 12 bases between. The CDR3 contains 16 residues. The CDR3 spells CASSYSAETFNSPLHF. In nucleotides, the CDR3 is TGTGCCAGCAGTTACTCGGCAGAGACTTTTAATTCACCCCTCCACTTT.

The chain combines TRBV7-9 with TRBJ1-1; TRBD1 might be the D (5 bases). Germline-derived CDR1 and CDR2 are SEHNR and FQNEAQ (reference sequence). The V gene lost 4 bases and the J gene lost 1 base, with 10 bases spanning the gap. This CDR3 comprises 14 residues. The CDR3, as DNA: TGTGCCAGCAGCTCCTCTAGGGGGAACACTGAAGCTTTCTTT. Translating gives CASSSSRGNTEAFF.

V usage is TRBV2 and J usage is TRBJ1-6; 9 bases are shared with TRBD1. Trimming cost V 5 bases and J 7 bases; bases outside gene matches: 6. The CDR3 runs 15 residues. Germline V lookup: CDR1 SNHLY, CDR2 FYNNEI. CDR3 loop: CASSRGTGRNSPLHF. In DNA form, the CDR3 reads TGTGCCAGCAGTAGGGGGACAGGGAGAAATTCACCCCTCCACTTT.

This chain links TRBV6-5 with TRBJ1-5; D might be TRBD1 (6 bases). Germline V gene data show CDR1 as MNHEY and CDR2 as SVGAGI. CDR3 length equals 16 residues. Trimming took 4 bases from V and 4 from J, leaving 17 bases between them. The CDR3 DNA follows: TGTGCCAGCAGTTCTGGGGGCAGGGTGCTGAATCAGCCCCAGCATTTT. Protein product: CASSSGGRVLNQPQHF.

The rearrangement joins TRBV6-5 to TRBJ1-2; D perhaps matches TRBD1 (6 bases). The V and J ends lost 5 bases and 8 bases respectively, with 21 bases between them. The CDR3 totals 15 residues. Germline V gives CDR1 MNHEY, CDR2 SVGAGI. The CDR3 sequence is CASSPLKFGQRGYTF. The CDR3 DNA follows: TGTGCCAGCAGTCCTCTAAAGTTTGGACAGAGAGGCTACACCTTC.

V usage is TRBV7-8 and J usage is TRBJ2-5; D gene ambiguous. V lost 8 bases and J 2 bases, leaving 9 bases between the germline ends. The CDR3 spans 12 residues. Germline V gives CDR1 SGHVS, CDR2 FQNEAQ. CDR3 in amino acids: CASGRIQETQYF. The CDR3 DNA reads TGTGCCAGCGGGCGTATTCAAGAGACCCAGTACTTC.

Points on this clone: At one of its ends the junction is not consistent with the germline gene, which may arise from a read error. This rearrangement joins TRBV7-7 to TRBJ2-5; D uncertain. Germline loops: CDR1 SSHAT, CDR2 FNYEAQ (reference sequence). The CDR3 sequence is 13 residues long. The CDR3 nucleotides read TGTGCTAGCAGCCCTGGGCGGCAAGAGACCCAGTACTTC. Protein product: CASSPGRQETQYF.

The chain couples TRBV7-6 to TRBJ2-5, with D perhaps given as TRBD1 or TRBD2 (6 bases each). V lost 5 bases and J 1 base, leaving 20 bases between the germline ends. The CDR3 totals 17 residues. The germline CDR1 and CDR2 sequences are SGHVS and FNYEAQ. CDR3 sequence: CASSTVPGAGSQETQYF. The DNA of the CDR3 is TGTGCCAGCAGCACCGTTCCGGGGGCAGGAAGCCAAGAGACCCAGTACTTC.